The clone carrying this T cell receptor beta chain was detected a few times. Its antigen is as yet unknown. Germline V gene data show CDR1 as SGHRS and CDR2 as YFSETQ. With 4 bases clipped from V and 4 bases from J, the junction kept 11 bases outside the gene matches. There are 17 residues in the CDR3. The record originates from a study of T-cell reconstitution after alpha-beta-depleted transplantation in children. The study's findings and limits: Several hundred expanded graft clones reportedly gave rise to the alpha-beta T cells present about two months after transplant. Several patients had high TCRbeta diversity at day 60; it came from surviving recipient T cells and thymic progenitors. Once a year had passed after transplant, T-cell counts and diversity came mostly from newly produced T cells.

As it was prepared, the TCRbeta library received unique molecular identifiers. In TCRdb, the PCR reads were re-called with MiXCR into one record per CDR3 protein. The profile shows about 290,000 distinct CDR3 sequences, almost 8% of them singletons. The rearrangement links TRBV5-1 to TRBJ2-3; 11 bases are shared with TRBD2. The sequence came from a female patient aged 2-9 years who had a stem cell transplant for Fanconi anemia, so the T cells may come from the graft donor. The sample consisted of peripheral blood, taken 360 days after TCRalphabeta/CD19-depleted stem cell transplant. CDR3 DNA: TGCGCCAGCAGCGGAATTAGCGGGGGGGCTGTCGCAGATACGCAGTATTTT. Amino acid sequence: CASSGISGGAVADTQYF.